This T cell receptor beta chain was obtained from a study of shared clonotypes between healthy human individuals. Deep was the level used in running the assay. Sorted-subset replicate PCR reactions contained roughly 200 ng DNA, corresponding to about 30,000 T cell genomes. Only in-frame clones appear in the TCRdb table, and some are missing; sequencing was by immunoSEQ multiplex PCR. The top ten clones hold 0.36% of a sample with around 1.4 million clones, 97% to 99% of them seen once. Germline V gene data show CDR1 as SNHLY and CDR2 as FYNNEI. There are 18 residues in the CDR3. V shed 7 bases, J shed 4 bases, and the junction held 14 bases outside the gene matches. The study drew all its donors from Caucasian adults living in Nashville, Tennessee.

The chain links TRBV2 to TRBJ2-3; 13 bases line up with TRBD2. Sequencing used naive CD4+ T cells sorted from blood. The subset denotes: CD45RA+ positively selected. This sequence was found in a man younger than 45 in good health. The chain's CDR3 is CASTRGLAGAVAPDTQYF. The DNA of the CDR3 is TGTGCCAGCACCCGCGGACTAGCGGGAGCGGTGGCACCAGATACGCAGTATTTT. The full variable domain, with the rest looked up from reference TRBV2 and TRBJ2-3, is EPEVTQTPSHQVTQMGQEVILRCVPISNHLYFYWYRQILGQKVEFLVSFYNNEISEKSEIFDDQFSVERPDGSNFTLKIRSTKLEDSAMYFCASTRGLAGAVAPDTQYFGPGTRLTVL.